This record covers a single TCR beta chain. Sequencing was performed with immunoSEQ multiplex PCR; in TCRdb, only in-frame clones are kept and a portion is missing. The table lists 600,000 to 750,000 clones, 55% to 75% of them singletons. This entry is derived from a study of shared clonotypes between healthy human individuals. V dropped 3 bases and J dropped 5; count of bases not matched to a gene: 7. Per germline, CDR1 SGDLS and CDR2 YYNGEE. The CDR3 spans 17 residues. The specimen sequenced was memory CD4+ T cells sorted from blood. Documented subset: CD45RA-negative fraction. The rearrangement joins TRBV9 to TRBJ2-1; 14 nucleotides line up with TRBD2. This TCR was sampled from a woman in her 30s in good health. The CDR3 region is CASSGTSGRLSDNEQFF. The CDR3, as DNA: TGTGCCAGCAGCGGGACTAGCGGGAGGTTGTCAGACAATGAGCAGTTCTTC.